The 20 T cell receptor beta chains presented below share a single source sample, sequenced in a study of blood T cell repertoires in COVID-19. This table comes from immunoSEQ multiplex PCR, and its TCRdb copy is limited to in-frame clones, with some not included. The data show over 40,000 clones, 70% to 90% seen once. The sequenced sample was peripheral blood. Source of these receptors: a woman aged 80 or over with acute or convalescent COVID-19.

The CDR3 here is CASSVRGHKNIQYF. CDR3 in DNA: TGTGCCAGTAGTGTCAGGGGGCACAAAAACATTCAGTACTTC. The rearrangement joins TRBV19 to TRBJ2-4; TRBD1 agrees at 8 bases. The J segment lost 3 bases and the V segment lost 5 bases, leaving 3 bases of the junction unmatched. Germline CDR1 is LNHDA and CDR2 is SQIVND (reference sequence). This CDR3 has 14 amino acids.

The CDR3 nucleotides are TGTGCCAGCAGCTCTCGGACAGGGAATTCACCCCTCCACTTT. This gives the protein CASSSRTGNSPLHF. This sequence joins TRBV3-1 (or the pseudogene TRBV3-2) and TRBJ1-6; 8 bases fit TRBD1. This CDR3 is 14 amino acids long. After removal of 5 bases from V and 7 bases from J, the junction contained 4 bases not matched to a gene. CDR1 and CDR2 from the germline V gene are LGHDT and YNNKEL (reference sequence).

The V and J genes are TRBV30 and TRBJ1-6, with 7 nucleotides matching TRBD1. The CDR3 runs to 14 residues. Germline trimming cut 0 bases from V and 7 bases from J; bases unmatched to any gene: 3. CDR1 is GTSNPN and CDR2 is SVGIG in the germline V gene (reference sequence). This CDR3 is CAWSVIQGNSPLHF. CDR3 bases: TGTGCCTGGAGTGTAATACAGGGGAATTCACCCCTCCACTTT.

The chain is built from TRBV12-3 or TRBV12-4 and TRBJ2-3; a possible D gene is TRBD2 (5 bases). The CDR3 is 13 residues long. V was clipped by 2 bases and J by 5 bases, with 8 bases between them. Here the CDR3 reads CASSLSGLDTQYF. The CDR3 nucleotides read TGTGCCAGCAGTTTATCTGGACTAGATACGCAGTATTTT.

The V gene is TRBV12-3 or TRBV12-4, the J gene TRBJ1-6; no clear D. The CDR3 contains 12 residues. With 6 bases removed from V and 10 bases from J, the gap between germline ends came to 10 bases. The chain's CDR3 is CASSPGRSPLHF. CDR3 bases: TGTGCCAGCAGCCCCGGGAGGTCACCCCTCCACTTT.

This sequence joins TRBV7-2 and TRBJ2-3; D might be TRBD1 (5 bases). Germline CDR1 reads SGHTA; CDR2 reads FQGNSA. V lost 3 bases and J lost 6, with 13 bases in between. CDR3 length equals 14 residues. The CDR3 region has the DNA TGTGCCAGCAGCTTCGGATGGGGCCCGGATACGCAGTATTTT. Residues: CASSFGWGPDTQYF.

The gene calls are TRBV30 and TRBJ2-3, with TRBD2 identical over 8 bases. Looked up from germline, CDR1 is GTSNPN and CDR2 is SVGIG (reference sequence). The CDR3 extends over 14 amino acids. Trimming cost V 1 base and J 4 bases; bases outside gene matches: 4. The CDR3 loop is CAWSESGGSDTQYF. DNA of the CDR3: TGTGCCTGGAGTGAAAGCGGGGGTTCAGATACGCAGTATTTT.

This sequence joins TRBV12-3 or TRBV12-4 and TRBJ1-1; a weak D match, TRBD1 (6 bases). V lost 2 bases to trimming and J lost 4 bases, with 8 bases between them. The CDR3 is 13 amino acids. The CDR3 DNA reads TGTGCCAGCAGTTTAATCAGGGGCACTGAAGCTTTCTTT. Translating gives CASSLIRGTEAFF.

The genes are TRBV5-1 and TRBJ2-3; TRBD2 matches 11 bases. The CDR3 is made up of 19 amino acids. The J segment lost 1 base and the V segment lost 0 bases, leaving 10 bases of the junction unmatched. Germline V gene data show CDR1 as SGHRS and CDR2 as YFSETQ. As DNA, the CDR3 is TGCGCCAGCAGCTTGGCCGGGGCTAGCGGGGGGCTGGGCACAGATACGCAGTATTTT. As protein: CASSLAGASGGLGTDTQYF.

The chain carries TRBV3-1 (or the pseudogene TRBV3-2) and TRBJ1-2, with 9 nucleotides matching TRBD1. The trim removed 4 bases at V and 7 bases at J, leaving 13 bases unmatched. The CDR3 length is 16 residues. Germline values: CDR1 LGHDT, CDR2 YNNKEL (reference sequence). This CDR3 reads CASSLRTGASRSGYTF. The CDR3 nucleotides are TGTGCCAGCAGCCTCCGGACAGGGGCCTCCCGAAGTGGCTACACCTTC.

V usage is TRBV7-9 and J usage is TRBJ2-3, with D unresolved. The CDR3 is made up of 14 amino acids. Deletions cut 6 bases from V and 4 bases from J, with 14 bases between. Germline CDR1 reads SEHNR; CDR2 reads FQNEAQ (reference sequence). CDR3 bases: TGTGCCAGCAGTTTCCGAGTACGCCCAGATACGCAGTATTTT. This codes for CASSFRVRPDTQYF.

This clone has just a few counts. The rearrangement links TRBV5-6 to TRBJ1-4; 7 bases match TRBD1. This CDR3 is built from 16 residues. Germline CDR1 and CDR2: SGHDT and YYEEEE. V shed 4 bases and J 8 bases; nucleotides not matched to a gene: 14. CDR3 sequence (DNA): TGTGCCAGCAGCCTCACGAAGGGGGCGAGGGGGGAAAAACTGTTTTTT. This sequence encodes CASSLTKGARGEKLFF. The complete variable domain, with remaining parts taken from reference TRBV5-6 and TRBJ1-4, reads DAGVTQSPTHLIKTRGQQVTLRCSPKSGHDTVSWYQQALGQGPQFIFQYYEEEERQRGNFPDRFSGHQFPNYSSELNVNALLLGDSALYLCASSLTKGARGEKLFFGSGTQLSVL.

The count of this clone is one. The V call is TRBV30, the J call TRBJ1-2, with 8 bases matching TRBD1. Germline V CDR1 and CDR2: GTSNPN, SVGIG (reference sequence). There are 13 residues in the CDR3. The V and J ends lost 0 bases and 3 bases, in that order; junction bases with no gene match: 0. The CDR3 loop reads CAWSVQGDYGYTF. The CDR3 nucleotides read TGTGCCTGGAGTGTACAGGGGGACTATGGCTACACCTTC.

This clone was seen a few times. The chain uses TRBV6-5 and TRBJ2-7; D gene uncertain. CDR1 is MNHEY and CDR2 is SVGAGI in the germline V gene. V lost 6 bases and J 3 bases, leaving 3 bases between the germline ends. This CDR3 is 10 amino acids long. CDR3 nucleotide sequence: TGTGCCAGCAGCTTCTACGAGCAGTACTTC. Residues: CASSFYEQYF.

The J gene is TRBJ2-5, the V gene TRBV3-1 (or the pseudogene TRBV3-2); 7 bases align to TRBD1. Trimming removed 4 bases from V and 4 bases from J; junction bases left unmatched: 9. The CDR3 has 15 amino acids. Germline V gene sequence: CDR1 LGHDT, CDR2 YNNKEL (reference sequence). CDR3 sequence (DNA): TGTGCCAGCAGCCCCACGGGACAGTTCCGAGAGACCCAGTACTTC. Its protein is CASSPTGQFRETQYF.

The rearrangement links TRBV12-3 or TRBV12-4 to TRBJ1-1, with TRBD1 matching 8 bases. V was pared by 6 bases and J by 5 bases, with 5 bases of the junction left unmatched. The length of the CDR3 is 13 residues. CDR3 nucleotides: TGTGCCAGCAGCAGGGGGCAGAAGACTGAAGCTTTCTTT. Encoded protein: CASSRGQKTEAFF.

The V gene is TRBV6-5, the J gene TRBJ2-6; D uncertain. The germline V and J ends were trimmed by 6 bases and 0 bases, with 9 bases remaining between them. CDR3 length: 15 amino acids. From germline, CDR1 is MNHEY and CDR2 SVGAGI. In DNA form, the CDR3 reads TGTGCCAGCAGCCGAGGCCGCTCTGGGGCCAACGTCCTGACTTTC. Its protein is CASSRGRSGANVLTF.

This clone was observed a few times. The chain employs TRBV4-2 and TRBJ2-3, with D possibly TRBD2 on 6 matching bases. CDR1 and CDR2 from the germline V gene are LGHNA and YNFKEQ. V dropped 5 bases and J dropped 1 base, with 16 bases sitting between them. The CDR3 loop spans 16 amino acids. The CDR3 DNA follows: TGTGCCAGCAGCGCTACCGGGGAGCGGGGCACAGATACGCAGTATTTT. Translation gives CASSATGERGTDTQYF.

The V and J genes are TRBV7-9 and TRBJ1-3; D is possibly TRBD1 (6 bases). The CDR3 runs to 15 residues. Germline V lookup: CDR1 SEHNR, CDR2 FQNEAQ (reference sequence). With 6 bases removed from V and 0 bases from J, the gap between germline ends came to 12 bases. The CDR3 region has the DNA TGTGCCAGCAGACCCGGGACATTCTCTGGAAACACCATATATTTT. Translated, it gives CASRPGTFSGNTIYF.

The gene calls are TRBV4-1 and TRBJ1-1; D is undetermined. CDR1 MGHRA and CDR2 YSYEKL come from the germline V gene. V shed 1 base and J shed 2 bases, with 14 bases lying between them. The CDR3 loop spans 16 amino acids. DNA of the CDR3: TGCGCCAGCAGCCAAGGAAGACTCCTCGCCAACACTGAAGCTTTCTTT. This encodes CASSQGRLLANTEAFF.